Below are 21 T cell receptor beta chains sequenced from a single sample in a study of cytomegalovirus exposure and HLA in healthy donors. Use of 60 Vbeta and 13 Jbeta primers characterized the PCR. Produced via immunoSEQ multiplex PCR; TCRdb's table is partial and in-frame only. The top ten hold 0.2% to 0.25% of the sample, which has approximately 220,000 clones, roughly 80% seen once. The sequenced sample was PBMCs. All receptors derive from a girl aged 2-10 years in good health and CMV-seronegative.

The CDR3 nucleotides read TGTGCCAGCAAGGGCCGGGGGGGGAACACTGAAGCTTTCTTT. Translated: CASKGRGGNTEAFF. The genes are TRBV6-5 and TRBJ1-1; possible D gene TRBD1, 5 bases. CDR1 is MNHEY and CDR2 is SVGAGI in the germline V gene. The CDR3 contains 14 residues. V lost 7 bases to trimming and J lost 1 base, with 13 bases between them.

J is TRBJ2-3 and V is TRBV30; TRBD2 agrees at 7 bases. Losses at the gene ends were 5 bases for V and 4 bases for J; bases not matched to a gene: 15. Per the germline V gene, CDR1 is GTSNPN and CDR2 is SVGIG (reference sequence). CDR3 length equals 16 residues. CDR3 sequence: CAWDHGLVGLADTQYF. CDR3 DNA sequence: TGTGCCTGGGACCACGGACTAGTCGGGCTTGCAGATACGCAGTATTTT.

The V gene is TRBV2, the J gene TRBJ1-5; 7 bases map to TRBD1. The junction had 1 base not matched to a gene; V was cut back by 3 bases and J by 2 bases. Germline CDR1 SNHLY, CDR2 FYNNEI. This CDR3 has 14 residues. CDR3 region: CASSDDRGNQPQHF. The CDR3 DNA follows: TGTGCCAGCAGTGATGACAGGGGCAATCAGCCCCAGCATTTT. The complete variable domain, with remaining parts taken from reference TRBV2 and TRBJ1-5, reads EPEVTQTPSHQVTQMGQEVILRCVPISNHLYFYWYRQILGQKVEFLVSFYNNEISEKSEIFDDQFSVERPDGSNFTLKIRSTKLEDSAMYFCASSDDRGNQPQHFGDGTRLSIL.

V and J are TRBV7-6 and TRBJ2-7, with D uncertain. Per the germline V gene, CDR1 is SGHVS and CDR2 is FNYEAQ. V dropped 2 bases and J dropped 6 bases, with 8 bases sitting between them. The CDR3 totals 12 residues. CDR3 coding DNA: TGTGCCAGCAGCTTACCTCGCGGCGAGCAGTACTTC. Protein sequence: CASSLPRGEQYF. Complete variable domain (other parts from reference TRBV7-6 and TRBJ2-7): GAGVSQSPRYKVTKRGQDVALRCDPISGHVSLYWYRQALGQGPEFLTYFNYEAQQDKSGLPNDRFSAERPEGSISTLTIQRTEQRDSAMYRCASSLPRGEQYFGPGTRLTVT.

The rearrangement links TRBV18 to TRBJ1-4; perhaps TRBD1 as D (6 bases). Germline loops: CDR1 KGHSH, CDR2 LQKENI. Trimming cost V 3 bases and J 5 bases, with 10 bases left between them. The CDR3 covers 14 residues. CDR3 DNA: TGTGCCAGCTCACCCGGGACACAAAATGAAAAACTGTTTTTT. Translating it yields CASSPGTQNEKLFF.

The chain is built from TRBV4-1 and TRBJ2-1, with TRBD2 matching 12 bases. This CDR3 region has 17 residues. Germline CDR1 and CDR2: MGHRA and YSYEKL. V lost 1 base to trimming and J lost 5 bases; unmatched junction nucleotides: 6. CDR3 residues: CASSQVIRTSGDNEQFF. CDR3 DNA sequence: TGCGCCAGCAGCCAAGTAATTAGGACTAGCGGGGACAATGAGCAGTTCTTC.

The V and J genes are TRBV5-1 and TRBJ1-3, with 8 bases matching TRBD1. The germline CDR1 and CDR2 sequences are SGHRS and YFSETQ. V trimming: 0 bases; J trimming: 4 bases; junction bases outside the gene matches: 3. CDR3 length: 15 residues. Here the CDR3 reads CASSLDPGGGNTIYF. The CDR3 bases are TGCGCCAGCAGCTTGGATCCAGGGGGCGGAAACACCATATATTTT.

The V and J genes are TRBV1 and TRBJ1-6; the table's D call TRBD1 went unverified against the DNA. TRBV1 is noted as a pseudogene. The CDR3 runs to 20 residues. Written as DNA, the CDR3 is TGCACCAGCAGCCAAGATTTTTTCGGAGGGGGCAAGGCCTATAATTCACCCCTCCACTTT. Translated, it gives CTSSQDFFGGGKAYNSPLHF.

The rearrangement uses TRBV19 and TRBJ2-1; D is perhaps TRBD2 (5 bases). The ends were cut back, 6 bases at V and 4 bases at J, with 10 bases in the middle. The CDR3 contains 13 residues. Germline lookup yields CDR1 LNHDA and CDR2 SQIVND (reference sequence). The chain's CDR3 is CASSATIYNEQFF. For the CDR3, the DNA is TGTGCCAGTAGCGCGACTATTTACAATGAGCAGTTCTTC. The variable domain in full, completed from reference TRBV19 and TRBJ2-1, reads DGGITQSPKYLFRKEGQNVTLSCEQNLNHDAMYWYRQDPGQGLRLIYYSQIVNDFQKGDIAEGYSVSREKKESFPLTVTSAQKNPTAFYLCASSATIYNEQFFGPGTRLTVL.

This clone was recorded a few times. CDR3 residues: CASQRGMNTEAFF. Written as DNA, the CDR3 is TGTGCCAGCCAGAGGGGGATGAACACTGAAGCTTTCTTT. The gene calls are TRBV6-5 and TRBJ1-1, with a weak D call TRBD1 (6 bases). This CDR3 region has 13 residues. Germline V lookup: CDR1 MNHEY, CDR2 SVGAGI. Deletions cut 8 bases from V and 0 bases from J, with 10 bases between.

V and J are TRBV6-4 and TRBJ2-6; D not resolved. Deletions cut 0 bases from V and 0 bases from J, with 9 bases between. CDR1 is MRHNA and CDR2 is SNTAGT in the germline V gene. CDR3 size: 17 residues. CDR3 sequence (DNA): TGTGCCAGCAGTGACTCAGTGTCCTACTCTGGGGCCAACGTCCTGACTTTC. Protein sequence: CASSDSVSYSGANVLTF.

The genes are TRBV29-1 and TRBJ2-4; D gene uncertain. CDR1 is SQVTM and CDR2 is ANQGSEA in the germline V gene. The CDR3 is 13 amino acids. V was trimmed by 1 base and J by 1 base, leaving 5 bases between them. In DNA form, the CDR3 reads TGCAGCGTTGAAGTCCCGGCCAAAAACATTCAGTACTTC. This gives the protein CSVEVPAKNIQYF.

This clone was observed a handful of times. The chain carries TRBV2 and TRBJ2-1; 14 nucleotides align to TRBD2. CDR1 is SNHLY and CDR2 is FYNNEI in the germline V gene. V was clipped by 5 bases and J by 8 bases; unmatched bases: 2. There are 14 residues in the CDR3. The CDR3 is CASSPGLAGDEQFF. CDR3 DNA sequence: TGTGCCAGCAGTCCGGGACTAGCGGGGGATGAGCAGTTCTTC.

The rearrangement links TRBV5-1 to TRBJ2-1; 9 bases are a match to TRBD2. V lost 3 bases to trimming and J lost 7 bases; unmatched junction nucleotides: 20. Germline V gene sequence: CDR1 SGHRS, CDR2 YFSETQ. This CDR3 spans 19 amino acids. CDR3 residues: CASSWGTSSSLSGVNEQFF. In nucleotides, the CDR3 is TGCGCCAGCAGCTGGGGGACTAGCTCCAGTCTTTCGGGGGTTAATGAGCAGTTCTTC.

This chain links TRBV6-4 with TRBJ2-1; TRBD2 aligns across 14 bases. This CDR3 spans 19 amino acids. V trimming: 4 bases; J trimming: 5 bases; junction bases outside the gene matches: 13. Germline loops: CDR1 MRHNA, CDR2 SNTAGT. The CDR3 here is CASSALGTSGRNPHNEQFF. The CDR3 DNA follows: TGTGCCAGCAGTGCTCTTGGGACTAGCGGGAGAAATCCCCACAATGAGCAGTTCTTC.

CDR3 amino acids: CASSQLLVVQPQHF. Here the CDR3 DNA reads TGTGCCAGTAGTCAACTGCTCGTCGTACAGCCCCAGCATTTT. The V and J genes are TRBV19 and TRBJ1-5; D call uncertain. CDR1 LNHDA and CDR2 SQIVND come from the germline V gene (reference sequence). V was pared by 5 bases and J by 7 bases, with 15 bases between. This CDR3 is 14 amino acids long.

The genes are TRBV15 and TRBJ2-5; 9 positions match TRBD2. V gave up 5 bases and J gave up 5 bases; unmatched junction bases: 12. The CDR3 spans 16 residues. Per the germline V gene, CDR1 is LNHNV and CDR2 is YYDKDF (reference sequence). CDR3: CATSPSSGSGAETQYF. CDR3 DNA sequence: TGTGCCACCAGCCCAAGTAGCGGGAGTGGCGCGGAGACCCAGTACTTC. The full variable domain, rest sourced from reference TRBV15 and TRBJ2-5, is DAMVIQNPRYQVTQFGKPVTLSCSQTLNHNVMYWYQQKSSQAPKLLFHYYDKDFNNEADTPDNFQSRRPNTSFCFLDIRSPGLGDTAMYLCATSPSSGSGAETQYFGPGTRLLVL.

This clone was seen a few times. This rearrangement joins TRBV5-4 to TRBJ1-1; D may be TRBD1 (5 bases). Germline assignment: CDR1 SGHNT and CDR2 YYREEE (reference sequence). Trimming took 4 bases from V and 3 from J, leaving 13 bases between them. The CDR3 extends over 14 amino acids. The CDR3, as DNA: TGTGCCAGCAGCCGCGGGGGGTGGGACACTGAAGCTTTCTTT. Translation: CASSRGGWDTEAFF.

The chain combines TRBV6-1 with TRBJ2-7, with 12 bases aligning to TRBD2. The CDR3 has 18 amino acids. Losses at the gene ends were 2 bases for V and 9 bases for J; bases not matched to a gene: 17. CDR1 is MNHNS, CDR2 SASEGT, per germline. CDR3 bases: TGTGCCAGCAGTGAACCTCCCCCTTCTAGCGGGAGGGCCGTGGTGCAGTACTTC. It encodes CASSEPPPSSGRAVVQYF.

This chain connects TRBV28 to TRBJ2-3; a weak D match, TRBD1 (6 bases). Deletions cut 5 bases from V and 1 base from J, with 13 bases between. Germline V lookup: CDR1 MDHEN, CDR2 SYDVKM. This CDR3 region has 15 residues. CDR3: CASSPVGGGTDTQYF. The DNA of the CDR3 is TGTGCCAGCAGTCCCGTTGGGGGCGGCACAGATACGCAGTATTTT. Drawing the rest from reference TRBV28 and TRBJ2-3, the complete variable domain is DVKVTQSSRYLVKRTGEKVFLECVQDMDHENMFWYRQDPGLGLRLIYFSYDVKMKEKGDIPEGYSVSREKKERFSLILESASTNQTSMYLCASSPVGGGTDTQYFGPGTRLTVL.

This chain uses TRBV27 with TRBJ2-7, with 7 bases fitting TRBD1. V lost 2 bases and J lost 5; bases outside the gene matches: 12. The V gene's germline CDR1 is MNHEY and CDR2 SMNVEV (reference sequence). The CDR3 length is 16 residues. CDR3 sequence (DNA): TGTGCCAGCAGTTTAAATGGACAGGAATTTATCAACGAGCAGTACTTC. It specifies CASSLNGQEFINEQYF.